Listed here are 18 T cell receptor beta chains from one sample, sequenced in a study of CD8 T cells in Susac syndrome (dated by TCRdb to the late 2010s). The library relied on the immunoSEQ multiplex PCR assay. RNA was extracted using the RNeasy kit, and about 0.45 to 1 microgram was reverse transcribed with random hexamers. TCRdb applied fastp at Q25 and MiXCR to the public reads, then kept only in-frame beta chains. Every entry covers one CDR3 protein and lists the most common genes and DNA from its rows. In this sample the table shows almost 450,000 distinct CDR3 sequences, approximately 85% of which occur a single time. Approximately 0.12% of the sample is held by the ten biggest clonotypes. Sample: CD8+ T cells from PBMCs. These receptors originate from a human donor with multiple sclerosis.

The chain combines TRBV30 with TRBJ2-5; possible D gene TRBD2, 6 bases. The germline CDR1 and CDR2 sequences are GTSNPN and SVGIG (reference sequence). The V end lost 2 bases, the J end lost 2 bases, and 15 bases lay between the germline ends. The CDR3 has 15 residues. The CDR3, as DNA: TGTGCCTGGAGTTCAAACGGGACTCCGCAAGAGACCCAGTACTTC. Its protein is CAWSSNGTPQETQYF.

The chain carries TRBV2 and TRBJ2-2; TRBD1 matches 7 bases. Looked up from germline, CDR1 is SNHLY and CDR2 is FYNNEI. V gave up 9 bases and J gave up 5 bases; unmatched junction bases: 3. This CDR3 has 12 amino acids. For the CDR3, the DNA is TGTGCCAGTCAGGGGGTTACCGGGGAGCTGTTTTTT. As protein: CASQGVTGELFF.

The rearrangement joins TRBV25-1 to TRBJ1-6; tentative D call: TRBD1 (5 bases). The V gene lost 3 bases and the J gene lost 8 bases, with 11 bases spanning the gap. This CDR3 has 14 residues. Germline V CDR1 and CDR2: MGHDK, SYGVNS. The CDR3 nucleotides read TGTGCCAGCAGTGACCGGGACCAGTATTCACCCCTCCACTTT. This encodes CASSDRDQYSPLHF.

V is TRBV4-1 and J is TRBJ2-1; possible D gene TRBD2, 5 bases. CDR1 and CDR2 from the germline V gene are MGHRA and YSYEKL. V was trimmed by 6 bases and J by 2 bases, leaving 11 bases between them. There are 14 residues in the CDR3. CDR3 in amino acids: CASRTTTTYNEQFF. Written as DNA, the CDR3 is TGCGCCAGCAGGACGACTACCACCTACAATGAGCAGTTCTTC.

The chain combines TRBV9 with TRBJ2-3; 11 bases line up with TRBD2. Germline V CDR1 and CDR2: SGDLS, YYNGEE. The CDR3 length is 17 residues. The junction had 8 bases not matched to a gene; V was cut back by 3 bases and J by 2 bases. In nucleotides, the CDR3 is TGTGCCAGCAGCGGACCCGGGACTAGCGGACCCACAGATACGCAGTATTTT. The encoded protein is CASSGPGTSGPTDTQYF.

CDR3 loop: CATSDPTNEQFF. The DNA of the CDR3 is TGTGCCACCAGTGACCCGACCAATGAGCAGTTCTTC. V usage is TRBV24-1 and J usage is TRBJ2-1; no firm D call. Germline values: CDR1 KGHDR, CDR2 SFDVKD. This CDR3 spans 12 amino acids. Trimming pared 4 bases from V and 6 bases from J, leaving 6 bases between.

The CDR3 region is CASSLALGEAFF. The DNA of the CDR3 is TGTGCCAGCAGCTTAGCGCTCGGTGAAGCTTTCTTT. The chain couples TRBV7-6 to TRBJ1-1; D gene ambiguous. Trimming stripped 0 bases from V and 7 bases from J, with 6 bases between. CDR3 length: 12 residues. From germline, CDR1 is SGHVS and CDR2 FNYEAQ.

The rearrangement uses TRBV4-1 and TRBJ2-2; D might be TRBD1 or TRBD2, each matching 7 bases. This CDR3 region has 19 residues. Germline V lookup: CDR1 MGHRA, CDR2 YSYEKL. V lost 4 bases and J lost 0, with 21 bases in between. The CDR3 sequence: CASSRLGEGAFANTGELFF. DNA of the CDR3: TGCGCCAGCAGCCGCCTGGGGGAGGGGGCTTTCGCGAACACCGGGGAGCTGTTTTTT.

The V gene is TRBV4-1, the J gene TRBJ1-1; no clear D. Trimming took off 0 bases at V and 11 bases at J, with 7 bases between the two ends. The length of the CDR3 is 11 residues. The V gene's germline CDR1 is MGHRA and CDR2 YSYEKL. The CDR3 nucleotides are TGCGCCAGCAGCCAAGAGGGGTCTGCTTTCTTT. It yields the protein CASSQEGSAFF.

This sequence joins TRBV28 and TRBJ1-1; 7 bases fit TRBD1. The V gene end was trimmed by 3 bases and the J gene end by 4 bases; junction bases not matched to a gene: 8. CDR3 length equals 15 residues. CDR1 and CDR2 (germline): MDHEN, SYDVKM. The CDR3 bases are TGTGCCAGCAGTTTGGCTGACAGGGAGGGCACTGAAGCTTTCTTT. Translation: CASSLADREGTEAFF.

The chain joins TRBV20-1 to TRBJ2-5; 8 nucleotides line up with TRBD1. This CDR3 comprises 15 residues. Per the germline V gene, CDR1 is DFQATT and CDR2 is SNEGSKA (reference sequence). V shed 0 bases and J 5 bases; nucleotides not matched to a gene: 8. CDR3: CSARDPSTGVETQYF. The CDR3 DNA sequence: TGCAGTGCTAGAGATCCCTCGACAGGGGTGGAGACCCAGTACTTC.

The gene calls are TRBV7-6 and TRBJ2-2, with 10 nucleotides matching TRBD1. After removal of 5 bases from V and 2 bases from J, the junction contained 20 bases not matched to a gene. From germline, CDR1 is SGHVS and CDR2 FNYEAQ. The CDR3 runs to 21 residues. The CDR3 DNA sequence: TGTGCCAGCAGCGCGCCCCCCGGGGACAGGGGATCCATGATTAACACCGGGGAGCTGTTTTTT. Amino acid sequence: CASSAPPGDRGSMINTGELFF.

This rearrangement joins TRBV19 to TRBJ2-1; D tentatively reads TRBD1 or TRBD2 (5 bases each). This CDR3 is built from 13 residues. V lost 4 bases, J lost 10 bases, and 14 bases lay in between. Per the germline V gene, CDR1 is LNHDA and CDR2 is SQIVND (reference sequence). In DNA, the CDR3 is TGTGCCAGTAGTAGGGACGGTGAGTGGGAGCAGTTCTTC. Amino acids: CASSRDGEWEQFF.

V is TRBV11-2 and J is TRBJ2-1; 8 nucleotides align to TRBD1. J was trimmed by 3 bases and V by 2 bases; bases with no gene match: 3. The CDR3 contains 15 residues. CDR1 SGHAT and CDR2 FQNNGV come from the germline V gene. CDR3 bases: TGTGCCAGCAGCTTAATAACAGGGGGCTACAATGAGCAGTTCTTC. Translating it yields CASSLITGGYNEQFF.

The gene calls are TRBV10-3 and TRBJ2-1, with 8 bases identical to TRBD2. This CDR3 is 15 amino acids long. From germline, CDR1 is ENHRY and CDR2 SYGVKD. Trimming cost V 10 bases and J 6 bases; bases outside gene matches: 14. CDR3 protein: CATHLEGGGSNEQFF. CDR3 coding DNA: TGTGCCACCCACCTAGAGGGCGGGGGGTCCAATGAGCAGTTCTTC.

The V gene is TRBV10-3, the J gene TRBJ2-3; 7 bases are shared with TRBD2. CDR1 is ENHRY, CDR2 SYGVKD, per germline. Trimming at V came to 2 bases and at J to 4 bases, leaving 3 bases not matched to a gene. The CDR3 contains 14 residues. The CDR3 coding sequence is TGTGCCATCAGTGAGCCGACTAGCTCAGATACGCAGTATTTT. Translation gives CAISEPTSSDTQYF.

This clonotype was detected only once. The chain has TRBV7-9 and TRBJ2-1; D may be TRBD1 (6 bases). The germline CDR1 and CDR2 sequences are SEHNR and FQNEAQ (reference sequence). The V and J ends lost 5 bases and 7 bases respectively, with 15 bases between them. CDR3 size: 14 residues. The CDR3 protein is CASSNREGGNEQFF. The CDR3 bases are TGTGCCAGCAGCAACAGGGAAGGGGGAAATGAGCAGTTCTTC.

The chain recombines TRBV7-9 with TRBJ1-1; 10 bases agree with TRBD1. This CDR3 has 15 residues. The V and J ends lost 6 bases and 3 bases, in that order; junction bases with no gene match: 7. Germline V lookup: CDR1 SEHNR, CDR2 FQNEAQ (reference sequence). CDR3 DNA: TGTGCCAGCAGGTCCCCCGGGACAGGGGACACTGAAGCTTTCTTT. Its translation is CASRSPGTGDTEAFF.